This record looks at one T cell receptor beta chain sequence and its context. The antigen is undetermined. These data are taken from a study of CD8 T cells in ankylosing spondylitis. V was trimmed by 2 bases and J by 2 bases, leaving 8 bases between them. Germline CDR1 KGHSH, CDR2 LQKENI. CDR3 length: 14 amino acids. Study-wide points: Significant enrichment of disease-linked clones was reportedly seen in matched ankylosing spondylitis synovial fluid. Ankylosing spondylitis blood appeared to be characterized by a TCR beta motif of roughly eight highly homologous variants.

It was by quantitative 5'-RACE with molecular barcodes that TCR beta libraries were made. From the 5' RACE reads, TCRdb called clonotypes with MiXCR, one entry per CDR3 protein. This sample carries about 390,000 distinct CDR3 sequences, around 24% of them seen once, and the ten largest clones take about 15%. This chain connects TRBV18 to TRBJ2-3; D is uncertain. This TCR came from a male donor with ankylosing spondylitis. The sequencing sample was made of blood, either unsorted or a sorted T cell fraction (not recorded which). The CDR3 nucleotides are TGTGCCAGCTCACCAGTGTCTATCACAGATACGCAGTATTTT. It encodes CASSPVSITDTQYF.